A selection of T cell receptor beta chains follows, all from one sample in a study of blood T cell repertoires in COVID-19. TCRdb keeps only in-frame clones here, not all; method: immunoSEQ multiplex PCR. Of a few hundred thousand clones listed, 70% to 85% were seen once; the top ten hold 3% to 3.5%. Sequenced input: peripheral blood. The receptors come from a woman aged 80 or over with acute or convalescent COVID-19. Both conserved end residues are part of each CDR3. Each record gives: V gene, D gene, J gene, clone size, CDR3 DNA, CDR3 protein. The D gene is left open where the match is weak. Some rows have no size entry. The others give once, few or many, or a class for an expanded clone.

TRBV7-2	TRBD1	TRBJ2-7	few	TGTGCCAGCAGCCCCGACAGGGGGCGGGAATACGAGCAGTACTTC	CASSPDRGREYEQYF
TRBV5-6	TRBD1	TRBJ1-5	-	TGTGCCAGCAGCTTTTGGGCACAGGGGGCGAACAATCAGCCCCAGCATTTT	CASSFWAQGANNQPQHF
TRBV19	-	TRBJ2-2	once	TGTGCCAGTAGCAGCCAACAGGTCGCCGGGGAGCTGTTTTTT	CASSSQQVAGELFF
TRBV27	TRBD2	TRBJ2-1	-	TGTGCCAGCAGTCGCCAGCGGGAGCGTTGGAGCTCCTACAATGAGCAGTTCTTC	CASSRQRERWSSYNEQFF
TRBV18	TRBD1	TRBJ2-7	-	TGTGCCAGCTCATTCGGACAGGGGGGGAGCTACGAGCAGTACTTC	CASSFGQGGSYEQYF
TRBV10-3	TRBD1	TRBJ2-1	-	TGTGCCATCAGTCCTGGACAGGGGGCGTCCAATGAGCAGTTCTTC	CAISPGQGASNEQFF
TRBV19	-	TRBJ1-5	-	TGTGCCAGTAACCCGGACAGCCCGAATCAGCCCCAGCATTTT	CASNPDSPNQPQHF
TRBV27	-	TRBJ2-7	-	TGTGCCAGCAGGCGACTAGGATCCTACGAGCAGTACTTC	CASRRLGSYEQYF
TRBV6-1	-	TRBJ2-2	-	TGTGCCAGCAGTGAAGCCAGGATCTTTACCGGGGAGCTGTTTTTT	CASSEARIFTGELFF
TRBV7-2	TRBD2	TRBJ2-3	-	TGTGCCAGCGCCCGACTAGCGGGGGCAGATACGCAGTATTTT	CASARLAGADTQYF
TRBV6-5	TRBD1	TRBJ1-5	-	TGTGCCAGCAGTCCCCGGGACAGATATAATCAGCCCCAGCATTTT	CASSPRDRYNQPQHF
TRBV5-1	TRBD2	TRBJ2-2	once	TGCGCCAGCAGCTTGGCCCCAGCGGGAGCGGCCGGGGAGCTGTTTTTT	CASSLAPAGAAGELFF
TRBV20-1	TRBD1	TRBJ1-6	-	TGCAGTGCTAGTATGGGACAGGGGGCGCGGTTGTATTCACCCCTCCACTTT	CSASMGQGARLYSPLHF
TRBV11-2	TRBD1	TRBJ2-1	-	TGTGCCAGCAGCCCTCTACAGGGGGCGCAGGGGGGTGAGCAGTTCTTC	CASSPLQGAQGGEQFF
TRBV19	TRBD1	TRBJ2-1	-	TGTGCCAGTAGCCCCGGCCTGTCAAACAGGGGGGCTTACCGCGGTGAGCAGTTCTTC	CASSPGLSNRGAYRGEQFF
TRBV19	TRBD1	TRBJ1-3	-	TGTGCCAGTAGTCCCGGGACAGTTGGAAACACCATATATTTT	CASSPGTVGNTIYF
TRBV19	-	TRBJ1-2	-	TGTGCCAGTAGTACCCGGGACACCCTCTATGGCTACACCTTC	CASSTRDTLYGYTF
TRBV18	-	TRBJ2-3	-	TGTGCCAGCTCACCAAACAAACCCACAGATACGCAGTATTTT	CASSPNKPTDTQYF
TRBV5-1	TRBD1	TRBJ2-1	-	TGCGCCAGCAGCTACTCCGGGACAGGGTTCAATGAGCAGTTCTTC	CASSYSGTGFNEQFF
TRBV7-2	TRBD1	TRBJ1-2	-	TGTGCCAGCAGCCCGGACAGGGTGGGCGGCTACACCTTC	CASSPDRVGGYTF
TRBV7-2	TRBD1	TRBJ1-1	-	TGTGCCAGCAGCCCCGACAGGGGAACGAGATTTGCTTTCTTT	CASSPDRGTRFAFF
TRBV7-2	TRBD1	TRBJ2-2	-	TGTGCCAGCAGCTCCCGACAGGGACACACCGGGGAGCTGTTTTTT	CASSSRQGHTGELFF
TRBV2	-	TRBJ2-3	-	TGTGCCACCAAAGGGCAGGGGTCGGTAACAGATACGCAGTATTTT	CATKGQGSVTDTQYF
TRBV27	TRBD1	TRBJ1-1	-	TGTGCCAGCAGGACAGGGGGACGGGACACTGAAGCTTTCTTT	CASRTGGRDTEAFF
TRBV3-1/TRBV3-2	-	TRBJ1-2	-	TGTGCCAGCAGCCAAGTGGAGGGTGGTAACTATGGCTACACCTTC	CASSQVEGGNYGYTF
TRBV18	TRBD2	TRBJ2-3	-	TGTGCCAGCTCACCAACTAGCGGGGGCACAGATACGCAGTATTTT	CASSPTSGGTDTQYF
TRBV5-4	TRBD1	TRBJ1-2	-	TGTGCCAGCAGGGCGACAGGGGGCGATGGCTACACCTTC	CASRATGGDGYTF
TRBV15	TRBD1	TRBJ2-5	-	TGTGCCACCAGCAGAGATCGTGACAGGGGAATATTTTTTGCCCCCAGGACCCAGTACTTC	CATSRDRDRGIFFAPRTQYF
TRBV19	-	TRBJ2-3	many	TGTGCCAGTAGCCCCATGGGTAGGGGAGATACGCAGTATTTT	CASSPMGRGDTQYF
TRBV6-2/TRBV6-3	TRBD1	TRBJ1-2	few	TGTGCCAGCAGTGGGACAGGGAGCTATGGCTACACCTTC	CASSGTGSYGYTF
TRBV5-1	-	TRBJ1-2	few	TGCGCCAGCAGCTTGGCGGCATGGACAGAAAAAAACTATGGCTACACCTTC	CASSLAAWTEKNYGYTF
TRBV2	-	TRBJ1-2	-	TGTGCCAGCAGTGCCGGGGGCTACACCTTC	CASSAGGYTF
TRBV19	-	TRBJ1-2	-	TGTGCCAGTAGAGAGACAGCGAGCCACTATGGCTACACCTTC	CASRETASHYGYTF
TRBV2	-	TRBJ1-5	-	TGTGCCAGCAGATTAGACAGATCAGGTCAGCCCCAGCATTTT	CASRLDRSGQPQHF
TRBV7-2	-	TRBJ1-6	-	TGTGCCAGCAGCTTAGATGCGGCCCATAATTCACCCCTCCACTTT	CASSLDAAHNSPLHF
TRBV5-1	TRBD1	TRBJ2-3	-	TGCGCCAGCAGCTCGGACAGGGGGTTCACAGATACGCAGTATTTT	CASSSDRGFTDTQYF
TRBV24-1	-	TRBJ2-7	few	TGTGCCACCAGTGAGGCAGGGGCGGACGAGCAGTACTTC	CATSEAGADEQYF
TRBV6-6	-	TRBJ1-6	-	TGTGCCAGCAGAACCGGACAGCCAAGGGATTCACCCCTCCACTTT	CASRTGQPRDSPLHF
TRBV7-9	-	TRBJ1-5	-	TGTGCCAGCAGCCAAGGGGGAGGGAGGCAGCCCCAGCATTTT	CASSQGGGRQPQHF